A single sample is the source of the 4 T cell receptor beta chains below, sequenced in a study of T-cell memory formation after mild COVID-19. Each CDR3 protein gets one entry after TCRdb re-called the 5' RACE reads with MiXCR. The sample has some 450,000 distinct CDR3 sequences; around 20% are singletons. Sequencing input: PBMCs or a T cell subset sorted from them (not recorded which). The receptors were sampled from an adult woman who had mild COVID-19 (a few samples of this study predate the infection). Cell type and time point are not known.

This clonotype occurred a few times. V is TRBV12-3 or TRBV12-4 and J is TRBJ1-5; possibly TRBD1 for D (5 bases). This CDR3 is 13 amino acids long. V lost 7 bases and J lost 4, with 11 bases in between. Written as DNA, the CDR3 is TGTGCCAGCATGCTCCAGGGAAATCAGCCCCAGCATTTT. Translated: CASMLQGNQPQHF.

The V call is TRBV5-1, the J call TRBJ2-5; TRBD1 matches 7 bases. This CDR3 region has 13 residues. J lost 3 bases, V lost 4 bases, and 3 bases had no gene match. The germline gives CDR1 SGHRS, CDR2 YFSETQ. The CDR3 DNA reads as TGCGCCAGCAGCAAGACAGGGAAAGAGACCCAGTACTTC. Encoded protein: CASSKTGKETQYF.

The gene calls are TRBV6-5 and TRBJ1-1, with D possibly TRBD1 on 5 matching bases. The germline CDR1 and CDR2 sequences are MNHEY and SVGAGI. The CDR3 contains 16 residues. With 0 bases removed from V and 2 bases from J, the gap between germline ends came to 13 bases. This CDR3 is CASSYSGGGGNTEAFF. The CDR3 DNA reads TGTGCCAGCAGTTACTCTGGGGGGGGAGGAAACACTGAAGCTTTCTTT.

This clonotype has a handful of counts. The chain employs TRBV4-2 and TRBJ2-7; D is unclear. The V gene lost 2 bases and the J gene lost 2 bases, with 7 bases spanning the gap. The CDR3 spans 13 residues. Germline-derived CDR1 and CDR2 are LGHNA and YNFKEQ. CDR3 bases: TGTGCCAGCAGCCAATTTAGGACCTACGAGCAGTACTTC. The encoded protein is CASSQFRTYEQYF.